The rows below give T cell receptor beta chains drawn from one sample of a study of vaccination and CD4 T cells after COVID-19. TCRdb reprocessed the PCR reads with MiXCR, giving one entry per CDR3 protein. The data contain 14,000 to 15,000 distinct CDR3 sequences, about half of them singletons. Antigens for these TCRs are unknown. Sequencing used cultured CD4+ T cells from blood, obtained after SARS-CoV-2 vaccination. The receptor set was obtained from a human donor with COVID-19. Each CDR3 is given without its conserved first and last residue.

12 TRBV6-2/TRBV6-3 ASRTGGAKNEQF
14 TRBV5-1 ASSLGLTGSQETQY
15 TRBV6-5 ASSSERARDSYNEQF
11 TRBV6-4 ASSDSPTDTQY
13 TRBV6-5 ASSYQGHSNYGYT
14 TRBV23-1 ASSGQGFPLHQPQH
12 TRBV6-2/TRBV6-3 ASSRDNSNQPQH
14 TRBV6-5 ASSYAGAGANYGYT
11 TRBV18 ASSPRGPYEQY
9 TRBV30 AWRQAYGYT
11 TRBV6-1 ASSKTGGETQY
13 TRBV2 ASSSYSGEGETQY
14 TRBV6-2/TRBV6-3 ASSYSTRRGGGEQF
11 TRBV20-1 SARVASGETQY
13 TRBV15 ATSRGYLDTDTQY
12 TRBV7-9 ASSQSGSGSPLH